The rows below give T cell receptor beta chains drawn from one sample of a study of HIV-infected patients and healthy controls. TCRdb re-called the 5' RACE reads with MiXCR, one entry per CDR3 protein. The data hold about 10,000 distinct CDR3 sequences, with over 4.5% observed a single time. The source material was blood, sampled before antiretroviral therapy. These receptors were taken from an adult with HIV infection. CDR3s include the opening cysteine and the closing phenylalanine or tryptophan. D genes are given only for firm matches. Expanded clones are given a class, and other clones once, few, many or no size at all.

clone size: many
V gene: TRBV4-1
D gene: .
J gene: TRBJ2-7
CDR3 protein: CASSQDSRDTAYEQYF
CDR3 DNA: TGCGCCAGCAGCCAAGATTCACGGGACACAGCCTACGAGCAGTACTTC

clone size: few
V gene: TRBV6-5
D gene: .
J gene: TRBJ2-1
CDR3 protein: CASRDLGNEQFF
CDR3 DNA: TGTGCCAGCAGGGACCTGGGAAATGAGCAGTTCTTC

clone size: medium-sized
V gene: TRBV7-9
D gene: .
J gene: TRBJ2-1
CDR3 protein: CASSHPYAVNEQFF
CDR3 DNA: TGTGCCAGCAGCCACCCCTACGCGGTCAATGAGCAGTTCTTC

clone size: many
V gene: TRBV19
D gene: .
J gene: TRBJ2-6
CDR3 protein: CASNSGANVLTF
CDR3 DNA: TGTGCCAGTAACTCTGGGGCCAACGTCCTGACTTTC

clone size: medium-sized
V gene: TRBV7-8
D gene: TRBD1
J gene: TRBJ1-4
CDR3 protein: CASSSAKDSARGTEKLFF
CDR3 DNA: TGTGCCAGCAGCTCGGCAAAGGATTCCGCCAGGGGGACTGAAAAACTGTTTTTT

clone size: few
V gene: TRBV4-1
D gene: .
J gene: TRBJ1-1
CDR3 protein: CASSHLMNTEAFF
CDR3 DNA: TGCGCCAGCAGCCACCTTATGAACACTGAAGCTTTCTTT

clone size: many
V gene: TRBV20-1
D gene: .
J gene: TRBJ2-7
CDR3 protein: CSAREDSYEQYF
CDR3 DNA: TGCAGTGCTAGAGAGGACAGCTACGAGCAGTACTTC

clone size: many
V gene: TRBV6-1
D gene: .
J gene: TRBJ2-7
CDR3 protein: CASSDLNEQYF
CDR3 DNA: TGTGCCAGCAGTGACCTCAACGAGCAGTACTTC

clone size: many
V gene: TRBV7-6
D gene: TRBD2
J gene: TRBJ2-5
CDR3 protein: CASSLGGLGAETQYF
CDR3 DNA: TGTGCCAGCAGCTTAGGCGGACTAGGGGCGGAGACCCAGTACTTC

clone size: many
V gene: TRBV20-1
D gene: .
J gene: TRBJ2-7
CDR3 protein: CSARGNGPYEQYF
CDR3 DNA: TGCAGTGCTAGGGGGAATGGGCCCTACGAGCAGTACTTC

clone size: many
V gene: TRBV24-1
D gene: TRBD2
J gene: TRBJ2-5
CDR3 protein: CATSDWASGTSPIETQYF
CDR3 DNA: TGTGCCACCAGTGATTGGGCTAGCGGGACCAGCCCGATAGAGACCCAGTACTTC

clone size: many
V gene: TRBV12-3/TRBV12-4
D gene: TRBD1
J gene: TRBJ2-3
CDR3 protein: CASSLQGSQVTDTQYF
CDR3 DNA: TGTGCCAGCAGTCTACAGGGGTCCCAAGTCACAGATACGCAGTATTTT

clone size: many
V gene: TRBV27
D gene: .
J gene: TRBJ2-1
CDR3 protein: CASSISGAGNEQFF
CDR3 DNA: TGTGCCAGCAGTATCTCAGGAGCTGGTAATGAGCAGTTCTTC

clone size: many
V gene: TRBV20-1
D gene: TRBD1
J gene: TRBJ1-1
CDR3 protein: CSAPSTQGDTEAFF
CDR3 DNA: TGCAGTGCTCCCTCAACTCAGGGGGACACTGAAGCTTTCTTT

clone size: many
V gene: TRBV19
D gene: TRBD1
J gene: TRBJ2-3
CDR3 protein: CASSDRAYTDTQYF
CDR3 DNA: TGTGCCAGTTCGGACAGGGCTTACACAGATACGCAGTATTTT

clone size: many
V gene: TRBV4-2
D gene: TRBD2
J gene: TRBJ2-1
CDR3 protein: CASSQEPTSGENEQFF
CDR3 DNA: TGTGCCAGCAGCCAAGAACCGACTAGCGGGGAGAATGAGCAGTTCTTC

clone size: medium-sized
V gene: TRBV20-1
D gene: TRBD1
J gene: TRBJ2-3
CDR3 protein: CSATDRGISTDTQYF
CDR3 DNA: TGCAGTGCTACAGACAGGGGAATAAGCACAGATACGCAGTATTTT

clone size: medium-sized
V gene: TRBV6-5
D gene: .
J gene: TRBJ2-4
CDR3 protein: CASSPEFGSNIQYF
CDR3 DNA: TGTGCCAGCAGTCCCGAGTTCGGCAGCAACATTCAGTACTTC

clone size: many
V gene: TRBV28
D gene: .
J gene: TRBJ2-3
CDR3 protein: CASSPEGETPGATLRYTQYF
CDR3 DNA: TGTGCCAGCAGTCCTGAAGGCGAAACGCCCGGGGCGACCCTCAGATATACGCAGTATTTT

clone size: many
V gene: TRBV7-9
D gene: .
J gene: TRBJ2-5
CDR3 protein: CASSKHGSHQGVSQETQYF
CDR3 DNA: TGTGCCAGCAGCAAACATGGGTCACACCAGGGCGTTAGCCAAGAGACCCAGTACTTC

clone size: many
V gene: TRBV24-1
D gene: .
J gene: TRBJ2-2
CDR3 protein: CATSDPRAPNTGELFF
CDR3 DNA: TGTGCCACCAGTGATCCCAGGGCCCCGAACACCGGGGAGCTGTTTTTT

clone size: many
V gene: TRBV5-1
D gene: TRBD1
J gene: TRBJ2-4
CDR3 protein: CASSSGQGDIQYF
CDR3 DNA: TGCGCCAGCAGCTCCGGACAGGGCGACATTCAGTACTTC

clone size: .
V gene: TRBV6-7
D gene: .
J gene: TRBJ1-1
CDR3 protein: CASSTPCSGVGTEAFF
CDR3 DNA: TGTGCCAGCAGCACCCCGTGTTCAGGGGTGGGCACTGAAGCTTTCTTT

clone size: many
V gene: TRBV3-1
D gene: TRBD1
J gene: TRBJ1-3
CDR3 protein: CASSQERQGLGNTIYF
CDR3 DNA: TGTGCCAGCAGCCAAGAGAGACAGGGGCTTGGAAACACCATATATTTT

clone size: many
V gene: TRBV27
D gene: TRBD2
J gene: TRBJ2-7
CDR3 protein: CAAADGEGYEQYF
CDR3 DNA: TGTGCCGCCGCCGACGGGGAGGGGTACGAGCAGTACTTC

clone size: .
V gene: TRBV3-1
D gene: .
J gene: TRBJ2-1
CDR3 protein: CASSQGLDDYNEQFF
CDR3 DNA: TGTGCCAGCAGCCAAGGACTAGACGACTACAATGAGCAGTTCTTC

clone size: many
V gene: TRBV6-6
D gene: TRBD2
J gene: TRBJ2-3
CDR3 protein: CASSNPPASGGVGGVTDTQYF
CDR3 DNA: TGTGCCAGCAGTAACCCCCCGGCTAGCGGGGGCGTGGGGGGTGTCACAGATACGCAGTATTTT

clone size: many
V gene: TRBV29-1
D gene: .
J gene: TRBJ2-7
CDR3 protein: CSVDGGLGRKEYEQYF
CDR3 DNA: TGCAGCGTTGATGGGGGGTTGGGCCGGAAAGAGTACGAGCAGTACTTC

clone size: many
V gene: TRBV7-8
D gene: TRBD1
J gene: TRBJ2-3
CDR3 protein: CASSPGQGLSTQYF
CDR3 DNA: TGTGCCAGCAGCCCGGGACAGGGTCTGAGCACGCAGTATTTT

clone size: many
V gene: TRBV2
D gene: TRBD1
J gene: TRBJ2-7
CDR3 protein: CASSELDRDSAYEQYF
CDR3 DNA: TGTGCCAGCAGTGAATTGGACCGGGACAGCGCCTACGAGCAGTACTTC

clone size: many
V gene: TRBV28
D gene: .
J gene: TRBJ1-1
CDR3 protein: CASSLMDTEAFF
CDR3 DNA: TGTGCCAGCAGTTTGATGGACACTGAAGCTTTCTTT

clone size: many
V gene: TRBV11-2
D gene: .
J gene: TRBJ2-5
CDR3 protein: CASSPQWGSQETQYF
CDR3 DNA: TGTGCCAGCAGCCCGCAGTGGGGGTCCCAAGAGACCCAGTACTTC

clone size: many
V gene: TRBV21-1
D gene: .
J gene: TRBJ2-1
CDR3 protein: CASSPCPGTRRYNEQFF
CDR3 DNA: TGTGCCAGCAGTCCTTGCCCCGGGACTAGGAGGTACAATGAGCAGTTCTTC

clone size: few
V gene: TRBV6-2/TRBV6-3
D gene: .
J gene: TRBJ1-5
CDR3 protein: CASSYPSGSYPQPQHF
CDR3 DNA: TGTGCCAGCAGTTATCCTAGCGGCAGTTACCCTCAGCCCCAGCATTTT

clone size: many
V gene: TRBV19
D gene: .
J gene: TRBJ2-3
CDR3 protein: CASSMSVGTDTQYF
CDR3 DNA: TGTGCCAGTAGTATGTCTGTGGGCACAGATACGCAGTATTTT

clone size: many
V gene: TRBV29-1
D gene: TRBD2
J gene: TRBJ2-7
CDR3 protein: CSVGTSADYEQYF
CDR3 DNA: TGCAGCGTCGGGACTAGCGCCGACTACGAGCAGTACTTC